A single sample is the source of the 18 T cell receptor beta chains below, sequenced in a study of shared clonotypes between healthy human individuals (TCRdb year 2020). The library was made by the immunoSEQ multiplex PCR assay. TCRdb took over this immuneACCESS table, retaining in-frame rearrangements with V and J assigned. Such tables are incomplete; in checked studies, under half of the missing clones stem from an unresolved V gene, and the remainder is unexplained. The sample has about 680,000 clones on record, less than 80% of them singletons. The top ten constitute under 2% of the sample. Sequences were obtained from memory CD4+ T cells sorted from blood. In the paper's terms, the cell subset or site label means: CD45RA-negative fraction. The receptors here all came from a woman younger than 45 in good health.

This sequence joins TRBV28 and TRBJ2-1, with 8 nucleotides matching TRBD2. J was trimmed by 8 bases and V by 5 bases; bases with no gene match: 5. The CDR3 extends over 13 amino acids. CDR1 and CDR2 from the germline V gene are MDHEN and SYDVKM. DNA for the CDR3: TGTGCCAGCAGTCCTAGCGGGTCTGATGAGCAGTTCTTC. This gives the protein CASSPSGSDEQFF. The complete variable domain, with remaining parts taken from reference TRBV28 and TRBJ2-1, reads DVKVTQSSRYLVKRTGEKVFLECVQDMDHENMFWYRQDPGLGLRLIYFSYDVKMKEKGDIPEGYSVSREKKERFSLILESASTNQTSMYLCASSPSGSDEQFFGPGTRLTVL.

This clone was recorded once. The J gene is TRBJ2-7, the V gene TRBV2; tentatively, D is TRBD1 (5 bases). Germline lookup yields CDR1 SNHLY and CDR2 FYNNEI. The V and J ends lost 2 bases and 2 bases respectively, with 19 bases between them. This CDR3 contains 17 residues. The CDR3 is CASSEIPRQGVTYEQYF. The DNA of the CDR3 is TGTGCCAGCAGTGAAATCCCGCGCCAAGGGGTAACCTACGAGCAGTACTTC. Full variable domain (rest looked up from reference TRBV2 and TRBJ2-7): EPEVTQTPSHQVTQMGQEVILRCVPISNHLYFYWYRQILGQKVEFLVSFYNNEISEKSEIFDDQFSVERPDGSNFTLKIRSTKLEDSAMYFCASSEIPRQGVTYEQYFGPGTRLTVT.

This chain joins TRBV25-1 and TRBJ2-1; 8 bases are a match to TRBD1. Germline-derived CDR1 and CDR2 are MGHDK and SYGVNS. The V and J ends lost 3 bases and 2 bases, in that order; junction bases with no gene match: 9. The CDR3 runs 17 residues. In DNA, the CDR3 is TGTGCCAGCAGTGACACCAGGGGGCCTATGGCCTACAATGAGCAGTTCTTC. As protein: CASSDTRGPMAYNEQFF.

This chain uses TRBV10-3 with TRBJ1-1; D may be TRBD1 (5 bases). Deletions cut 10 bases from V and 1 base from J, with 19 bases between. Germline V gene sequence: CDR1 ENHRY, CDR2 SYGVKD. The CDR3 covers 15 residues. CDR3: CATKGTRGRNTEAFF. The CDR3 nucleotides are TGTGCCACGAAGGGCACGCGGGGGAGGAACACTGAAGCTTTCTTT.

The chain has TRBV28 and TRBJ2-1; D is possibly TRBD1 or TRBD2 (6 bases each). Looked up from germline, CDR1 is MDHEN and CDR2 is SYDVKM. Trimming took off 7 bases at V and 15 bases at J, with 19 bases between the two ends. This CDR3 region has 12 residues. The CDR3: CASTFAQGGLFF. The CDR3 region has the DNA TGTGCCAGCACGTTTGCACAGGGAGGACTGTTCTTC.

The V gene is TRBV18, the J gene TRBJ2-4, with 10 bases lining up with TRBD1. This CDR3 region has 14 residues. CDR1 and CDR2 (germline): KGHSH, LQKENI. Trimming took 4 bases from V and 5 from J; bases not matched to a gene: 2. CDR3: CASSRQGAENIQYF. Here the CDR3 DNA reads TGTGCCAGCTCACGACAGGGGGCGGAAAACATTCAGTACTTC.

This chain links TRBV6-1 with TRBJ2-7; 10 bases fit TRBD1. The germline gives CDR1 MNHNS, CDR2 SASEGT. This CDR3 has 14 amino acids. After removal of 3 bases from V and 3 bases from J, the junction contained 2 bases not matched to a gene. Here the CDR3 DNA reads TGTGCCAGCAGTGATGACAGGGGGCTCTACGAGCAGTACTTC. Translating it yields CASSDDRGLYEQYF.

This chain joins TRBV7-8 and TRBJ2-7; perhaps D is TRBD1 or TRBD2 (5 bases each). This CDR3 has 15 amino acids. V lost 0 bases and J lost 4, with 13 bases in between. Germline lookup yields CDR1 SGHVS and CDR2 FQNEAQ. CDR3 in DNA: TGTGCCAGCAGCTTAGCCCCCGGGACGATGTACGAGCAGTACTTC. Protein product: CASSLAPGTMYEQYF.

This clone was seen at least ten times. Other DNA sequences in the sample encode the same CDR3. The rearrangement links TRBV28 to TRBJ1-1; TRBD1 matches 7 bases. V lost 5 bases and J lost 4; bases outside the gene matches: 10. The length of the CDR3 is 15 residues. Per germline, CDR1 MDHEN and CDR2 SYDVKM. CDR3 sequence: CASSPRGGGGTEAFF. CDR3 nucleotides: TGTGCCAGCAGTCCCCGGGGAGGGGGCGGCACTGAAGCTTTCTTT. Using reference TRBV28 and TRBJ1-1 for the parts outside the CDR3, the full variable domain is DVKVTQSSRYLVKRTGEKVFLECVQDMDHENMFWYRQDPGLGLRLIYFSYDVKMKEKGDIPEGYSVSREKKERFSLILESASTNQTSMYLCASSPRGGGGTEAFFGQGTRLTVV.

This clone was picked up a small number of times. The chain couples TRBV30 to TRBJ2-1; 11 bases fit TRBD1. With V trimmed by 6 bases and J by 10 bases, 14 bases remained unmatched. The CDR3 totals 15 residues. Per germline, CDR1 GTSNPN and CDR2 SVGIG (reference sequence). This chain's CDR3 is CACYSRDRGIGEQFF. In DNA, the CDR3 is TGTGCCTGCTACTCCCGGGACAGGGGGATTGGGGAGCAGTTCTTC.

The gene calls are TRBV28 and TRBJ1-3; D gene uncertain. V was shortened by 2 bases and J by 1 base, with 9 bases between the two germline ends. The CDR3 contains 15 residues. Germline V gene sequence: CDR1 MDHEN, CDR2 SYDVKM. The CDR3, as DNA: TGTGCCAGCAGTTTAGAGGCCTGGTCTGGAAACACCATATATTTT. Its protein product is CASSLEAWSGNTIYF.

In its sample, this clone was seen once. In DNA, the CDR3 is TGTGCCAGCAGTTTAATCCCCCCTCAGCACAACACTGAAGCTTTCTTT. This gives the protein CASSLIPPQHNTEAFF. The chain joins TRBV27 to TRBJ1-1, with no clear D. The CDR3 runs 16 residues. The V and J ends lost 2 bases and 2 bases respectively, with 15 bases between them. CDR1 is MNHEY and CDR2 is SMNVEV in the germline V gene (reference sequence).

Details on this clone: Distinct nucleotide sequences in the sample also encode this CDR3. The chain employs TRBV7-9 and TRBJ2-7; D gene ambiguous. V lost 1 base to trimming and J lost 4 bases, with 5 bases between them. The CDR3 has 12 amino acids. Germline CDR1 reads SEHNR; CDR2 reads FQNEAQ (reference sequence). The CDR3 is CASSLVNYEQYF. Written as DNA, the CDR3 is TGTGCCAGCAGCTTAGTGAATTACGAGCAGTACTTC.

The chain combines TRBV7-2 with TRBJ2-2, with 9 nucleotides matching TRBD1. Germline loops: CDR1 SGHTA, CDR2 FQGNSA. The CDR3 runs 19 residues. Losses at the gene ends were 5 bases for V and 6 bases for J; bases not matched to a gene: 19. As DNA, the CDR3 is TGTGCCAGCAGCCACAGGGGGCTAGGGATCGGAGCGAGTTCCGGGGAGCTGTTTTTT. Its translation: CASSHRGLGIGASSGELFF.

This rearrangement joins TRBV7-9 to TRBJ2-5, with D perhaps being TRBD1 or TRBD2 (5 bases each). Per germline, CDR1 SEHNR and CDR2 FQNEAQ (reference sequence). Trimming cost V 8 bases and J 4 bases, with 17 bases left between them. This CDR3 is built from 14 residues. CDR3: CASVGGSGRETQYF. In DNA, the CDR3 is TGTGCCAGCGTAGGTGGTTCGGGGCGAGAGACCCAGTACTTC. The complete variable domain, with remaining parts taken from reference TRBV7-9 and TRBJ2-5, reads DTGVSQNPRHKITKRGQNVTFRCDPISEHNRLYWYRQTLGQGPEFLTYFQNEAQLEKSRLLSDRFSAERPKGSFSTLEIQRTEQGDSAMYLCASVGGSGRETQYFGPGTRLLVL.

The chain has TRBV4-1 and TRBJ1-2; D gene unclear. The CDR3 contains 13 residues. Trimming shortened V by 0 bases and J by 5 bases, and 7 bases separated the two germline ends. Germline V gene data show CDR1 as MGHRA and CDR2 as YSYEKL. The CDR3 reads CASSQDIDYGYTF. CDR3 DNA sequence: TGCGCCAGCAGCCAAGACATAGATTATGGCTACACCTTC.

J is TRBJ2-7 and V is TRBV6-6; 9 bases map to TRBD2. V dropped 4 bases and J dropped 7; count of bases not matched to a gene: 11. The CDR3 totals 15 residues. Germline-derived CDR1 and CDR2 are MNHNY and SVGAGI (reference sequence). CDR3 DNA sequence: TGTGCCAGCAGTTCCTTAGCGGGAGTAGATTGGGAGCAGTACTTC. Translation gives CASSSLAGVDWEQYF.

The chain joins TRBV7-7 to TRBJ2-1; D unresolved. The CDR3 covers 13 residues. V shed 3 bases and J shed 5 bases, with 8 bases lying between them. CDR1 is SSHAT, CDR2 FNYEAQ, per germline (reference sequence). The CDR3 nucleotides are TGTGCCAGCAGCTTGGGGTTCCACAATGAGCAGTTCTTC. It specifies CASSLGFHNEQFF.